Below are 21 T cell receptor beta chains sequenced from a single sample in a study of blood T cell repertoires in COVID-19. Data came from immunoSEQ multiplex PCR; TCRdb stores just in-frame clones and leaves some out. The sample includes about 150,000 clones, about 86% of them seen just once. Material: peripheral blood. The receptors were sampled from a man aged 45-65 years with active or convalescent COVID-19.

This clone was counted a few times. A junction boundary mismatches the germline segment, possibly from a read error. This sequence joins TRBV19 and TRBJ2-7; 7 bases align to TRBD1. The length of the CDR3 is 14 residues. The germline V gene has CDR1 LNHDA and CDR2 SQIVND (reference sequence). The CDR3 nucleotides are TGTGCCAGTAGTATCGATTCCGGGACAGCCTTTAGACACTTC. It translates to CASSIDSGTAFRHF.

The gene calls are TRBV6-5 and TRBJ2-3; a possible D gene is TRBD2 (6 bases). The length of the CDR3 is 15 residues. V shed 10 bases and J shed 2 bases, with 19 bases lying between them. Germline values: CDR1 MNHEY, CDR2 SVGAGI. This chain's CDR3 is CATVQARGITDTQYF. The CDR3 coding sequence is TGTGCCACAGTTCAAGCGCGGGGCATCACAGATACGCAGTATTTT.

The CDR3 sequence: CASSVESGAMYQETQYF. CDR3 sequence (DNA): TGTGCCAGCAGCGTAGAGAGCGGGGCCATGTACCAAGAGACCCAGTACTTC. This chain joins TRBV9 and TRBJ2-5; the match to TRBD2 covers 7 bases. This CDR3 is 17 amino acids long. The trim removed 0 bases at V and 0 bases at J, leaving 8 bases unmatched. The germline V gene encodes CDR1 SGDLS and CDR2 YYNGEE. Looking up the rest from reference TRBV9 and TRBJ2-5 gives the full variable domain: DSGVTQTPKHLITATGQRVTLRCSPRSGDLSVYWYQQSLDQGLQFLIQYYNGEERAKGNILERFSAQQFPDLHSELNLSSLELGDSALYFCASSVESGAMYQETQYFGPGTRLLVL.

V and J are TRBV30 and TRBJ2-1; D gene unclear. Germline CDR1 reads GTSNPN; CDR2 reads SVGIG (reference sequence). The CDR3 spans 13 residues. Deletions cut 3 bases from V and 10 bases from J, with 16 bases between. CDR3 bases: TGTGCCTGGAGCCTAAACATAGACTCAGAGCAGTTCTTC. It codes for CAWSLNIDSEQFF.

This clone came up once. The chain joins TRBV6-5 to TRBJ1-5; the D gene is possibly TRBD1 (5 bases). The CDR3 totals 12 residues. In germline, CDR1 is MNHEY, CDR2 SVGAGI. V lost 7 bases and J lost 6, with 10 bases in between. CDR3 in amino acids: CASNTGVQPQHF. DNA for the CDR3: TGTGCCAGCAATACGGGGGTTCAGCCCCAGCATTTT.

The chain has TRBV21-1 and TRBJ2-7; the table's D call of TRBD2 was not tested on the DNA. TRBV21-1 represents a pseudogene. This CDR3 is 17 amino acids long. CDR3 sequence: CASSSTSGQGDPYEQYF. The CDR3 DNA is TGTGCCAGCAGCTCAACTAGCGGTCAAGGAGACCCCTACGAGCAGTACTTC.

The rearrangement joins TRBV7-6 to TRBJ1-1; tentatively, D is TRBD1 (6 bases). CDR3 length: 15 residues. V gave up 5 bases and J gave up 0 bases, with 13 bases separating them. The germline V gene has CDR1 SGHVS and CDR2 FNYEAQ. CDR3 in amino acids: CASSTWTVMNTEAFF. CDR3 sequence (DNA): TGTGCCAGCAGCACATGGACAGTGATGAACACTGAAGCTTTCTTT.

The rearrangement uses TRBV28 and TRBJ2-7; D is undetermined. The length of the CDR3 is 16 residues. Trimming shortened V by 5 bases and J by 6 bases, and 23 bases separated the two germline ends. Germline V gene lookup returns CDR1 MDHEN and CDR2 SYDVKM. The CDR3 reads CASSPGGPPYPFEQYF. DNA for the CDR3: TGTGCCAGCAGTCCAGGTGGGCCCCCTTACCCCTTCGAGCAGTACTTC.

In DNA form, the CDR3 reads TGTGCCAGCAGCCAAGAGAATGGGGCAGAGACCCAGTACTTC. Its translation is CASSQENGAETQYF. The gene calls are TRBV3-1 (or the pseudogene TRBV3-2) and TRBJ2-5; a weak D match, TRBD1 (5 bases). V lost 0 bases, J lost 4 bases, and 9 bases lay in between. This CDR3 has 14 amino acids. Germline values: CDR1 LGHDT, CDR2 YNNKEL (reference sequence).

The chain links TRBV11-3 to TRBJ2-3; no firm D call. From germline, CDR1 is SGHNT and CDR2 YENEEA. This CDR3 contains 15 residues. V shed 5 bases and J shed 0 bases, with 12 bases lying between them. CDR3 protein: CASSPKADSTDTQYF. The DNA of the CDR3 is TGTGCCAGCAGCCCGAAGGCGGATAGCACAGATACGCAGTATTTT.

The chain uses TRBV28 and TRBJ2-1; tentative D call: TRBD2 (6 bases). This CDR3 has 14 amino acids. The germline gives CDR1 MDHEN, CDR2 SYDVKM. V shed 2 bases and J shed 2 bases, with 7 bases lying between them. This CDR3 reads CASSLRETYNEQFF. CDR3 DNA: TGTGCCAGCAGTTTACGGGAGACCTACAATGAGCAGTTCTTC.

In the case of this clone: The same CDR3 arises from other DNA sequences in this sample as well. The genes are TRBV7-2 and TRBJ1-3; 8 bases match TRBD1. Losses at the gene ends were 6 bases for V and 0 bases for J; bases not matched to a gene: 4. The CDR3 runs 15 residues. CDR1 SGHTA and CDR2 FQGNSA come from the germline V gene. Written as DNA, the CDR3 is TGTGCCAGCAGTTCAGGACAGGGCTCTGGAAACACCATATATTTT. Protein product: CASSSGQGSGNTIYF.

The gene calls are TRBV12-3 or TRBV12-4 and TRBJ2-7, with a tentative D call TRBD1 (5 bases). V shed 4 bases and J shed 6 bases, with 10 bases lying between them. This CDR3 has 12 amino acids. The CDR3 reads CASSSDSPEQYF. CDR3 nucleotides: TGTGCCAGCAGTTCAGACAGTCCCGAGCAGTACTTC.

V and J are TRBV28 and TRBJ2-1, with TRBD2 matching 10 bases. Unmatched junction bases numbered 4, after V lost 5 bases and J lost 0 bases. CDR1 MDHEN and CDR2 SYDVKM come from the germline V gene. The CDR3 covers 16 residues. The CDR3, as DNA: TGTGCCAGCAGTACTGGGACTAGCGACTCCTACAATGAGCAGTTCTTC. Its protein product is CASSTGTSDSYNEQFF. Using reference TRBV28 and TRBJ2-1 for the parts outside the CDR3, the full variable domain is DVKVTQSSRYLVKRTGEKVFLECVQDMDHENMFWYRQDPGLGLRLIYFSYDVKMKEKGDIPEGYSVSREKKERFSLILESASTNQTSMYLCASSTGTSDSYNEQFFGPGTRLTVL.

The CDR3 DNA follows: TGTGCCAGCAGCTTAGTAGAACTCCTGGGGGGGCGCCAGTACTTC. Translated: CASSLVELLGGRQYF. V gene TRBV7-8 combines with J gene TRBJ2-5, with D possibly matching TRBD2 (7 bases). The CDR3 extends over 15 amino acids. Germline lookup yields CDR1 SGHVS and CDR2 FQNEAQ. With 1 base removed from V and 10 bases from J, the gap between germline ends came to 19 bases.

This clone was found once. This sequence joins TRBV29-1 and TRBJ2-7; D is perhaps TRBD1 (8 bases). The V gene lost 3 bases and the J gene lost 5 bases, with 14 bases spanning the gap. The CDR3 is made up of 13 amino acids. The germline gives CDR1 SQVTM, CDR2 ANQGSEA. The CDR3 loop reads CSVDRTGRDEQYF. The CDR3 DNA reads TGCAGCGTTGACCGGACAGGGAGGGACGAGCAGTACTTC.

The chain combines TRBV18 with TRBJ1-3; D unclear. The ends were cut back, 3 bases at V and 5 bases at J, with 14 bases in the middle. Germline V lookup: CDR1 KGHSH, CDR2 LQKENI. The length of the CDR3 is 15 residues. CDR3: CASSPGAGPRNTIYF. For the CDR3, the DNA is TGTGCCAGCTCACCTGGAGCCGGCCCAAGAAACACCATATATTTT.

The chain joins TRBV10-1 to TRBJ2-7; perhaps TRBD2 as D (5 bases). Deletions cut 0 bases from V and 7 bases from J, with 28 bases between. Germline CDR1 and CDR2: WNHNN and SYGVQD (reference sequence). CDR3 length: 19 amino acids. The CDR3 here is CASSESYYALGRVEEEQYF. The CDR3 DNA is TGCGCCAGCAGTGAGTCTTATTACGCACTCGGGCGGGTCGAGGAGGAGCAGTACTTC.

V is TRBV5-1 and J is TRBJ1-2; 7 nucleotides align to TRBD1. Germline trimming cut 4 bases from V and 2 bases from J; bases unmatched to any gene: 5. Per the germline V gene, CDR1 is SGHRS and CDR2 is YFSETQ. The CDR3 is made up of 14 amino acids. The CDR3 DNA sequence: TGCGCCAGCAGCAAGGGACAGCAAAACTATGGCTACACCTTC. Amino acids: CASSKGQQNYGYTF. The whole variable domain, filled in from reference TRBV5-1 and TRBJ1-2, reads KAGVTQTPRYLIKTRGQQVTLSCSPISGHRSVSWYQQTPGQGLQFLFEYFSETQRNKGNFPGRFSGRQFSNSRSEMNVSTLELGDSALYLCASSKGQQNYGYTFGSGTRLTVV.

This chain uses TRBV19 with TRBJ2-6; TRBD1 aligns across 7 bases. CDR1 is LNHDA and CDR2 is SQIVND in the germline V gene (reference sequence). The CDR3 is made up of 18 amino acids. V trimming: 7 bases; J trimming: 2 bases; junction bases outside the gene matches: 14. The CDR3 coding sequence is TGTGCCAGTAAACCCAGGACAGGTCTCCCCCCTGGGGCCAACGTCCTGACTTTC. This sequence encodes CASKPRTGLPPGANVLTF.

The V gene is TRBV4-3, the J gene TRBJ1-5; D ambiguous. The CDR3 has 15 residues. V was cut by 0 bases and J by 7 bases, with 13 bases left in between. Germline V CDR1 and CDR2: LGHNA, YSLEER. CDR3 sequence (DNA): TGCGCCAGCAGCCAAGATTTCTCAGGAGGGCAGCCCCAGCATTTT. Its protein is CASSQDFSGGQPQHF.